The present entry profiles one T cell receptor (beta chain) with its context. This specimen comes from a study of blood T cell repertoires in COVID-19. Study overall: T cells, B-cell-depleted T cells, or PBMCs supplied cDNA or gDNA.

Germline V CDR1 and CDR2: MNHEY, SMNVEV (reference sequence). Trimming cost V 5 bases and J 5 bases; bases outside gene matches: 6. This CDR3 has 14 residues. Sequencing was performed with immunoSEQ multiplex PCR; in TCRdb, only in-frame clones are kept and a portion is missing. The sample lists some 250,000 clones; about 80% were seen once. The sequenced sample was peripheral blood. The rearrangement joins TRBV27 to TRBJ2-3, with 8 bases lining up with TRBD2. The clonotype comes from a woman over 75 with acute or convalescent COVID-19. CDR3 bases: TGTGCCAGCAGTCTCGGGGGGGCTAAAGATACGCAGTATTTT. It codes for CASSLGGAKDTQYF.